This T cell receptor (beta chain) is drawn from a study of blood T cell repertoires in COVID-19. Study background: Acute-phase and convalescent COVID-19 samples originated in the United States, Italy and Spain. T cells, B-cell-depleted T cells, or PBMCs provided the cDNA or gDNA that served as material.

Original data processing: Estimation of nucleated cell counts relied on the amplification of reference gene primers. The method was immunoSEQ multiplex PCR; TCRdb's version includes in-frame clones alone and lacks a portion of them. That table is the source of V, J and clone size, and D and trimming were worked out from the DNA. Among roughly 150,000 clones listed, 80% to 90% were seen once. The germline gives CDR1 SGDLS, CDR2 YYNGEE. There are 15 residues in the CDR3. The V and J ends lost 6 bases and 5 bases, in that order; junction bases with no gene match: 13. This TCR came from a woman in her 70s who had recovered from COVID-19. The V and J genes are TRBV9 and TRBJ2-7; TRBD1 aligns across 8 bases. The sample was peripheral blood. CDR3 nucleotide sequence: TGTGCCAGCAACGGAGGGGACAGGATAACCCACGAGCAGTACTTC. This codes for CASNGGDRITHEQYF.